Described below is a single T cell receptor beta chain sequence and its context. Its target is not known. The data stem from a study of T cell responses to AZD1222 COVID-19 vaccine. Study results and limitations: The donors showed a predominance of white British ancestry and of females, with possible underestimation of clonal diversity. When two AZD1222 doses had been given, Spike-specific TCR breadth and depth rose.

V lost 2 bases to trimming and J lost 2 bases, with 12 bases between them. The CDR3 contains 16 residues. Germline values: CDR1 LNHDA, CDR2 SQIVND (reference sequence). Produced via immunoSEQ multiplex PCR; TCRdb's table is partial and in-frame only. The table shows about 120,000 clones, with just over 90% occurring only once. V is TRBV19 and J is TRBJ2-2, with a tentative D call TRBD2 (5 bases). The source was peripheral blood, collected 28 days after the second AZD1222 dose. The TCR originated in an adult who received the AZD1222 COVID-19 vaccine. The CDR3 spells CASSIWTGINTGELFF. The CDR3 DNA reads TGTGCCAGTAGTATATGGACGGGGATCAACACCGGGGAGCTGTTTTTT.